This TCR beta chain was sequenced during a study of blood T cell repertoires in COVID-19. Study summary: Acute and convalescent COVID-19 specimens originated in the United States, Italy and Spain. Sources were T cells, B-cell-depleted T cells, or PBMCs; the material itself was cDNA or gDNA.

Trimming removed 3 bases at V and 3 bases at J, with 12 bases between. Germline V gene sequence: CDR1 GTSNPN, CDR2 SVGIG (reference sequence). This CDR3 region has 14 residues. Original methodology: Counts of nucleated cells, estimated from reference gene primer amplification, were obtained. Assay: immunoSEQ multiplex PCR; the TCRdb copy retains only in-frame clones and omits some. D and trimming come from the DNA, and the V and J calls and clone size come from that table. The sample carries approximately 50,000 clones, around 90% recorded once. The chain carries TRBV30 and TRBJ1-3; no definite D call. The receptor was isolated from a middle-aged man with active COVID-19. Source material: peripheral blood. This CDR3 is CAWRPLSGGNTIYF. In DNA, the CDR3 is TGTGCCTGGAGGCCACTTTCAGGTGGAAACACCATATATTTT.